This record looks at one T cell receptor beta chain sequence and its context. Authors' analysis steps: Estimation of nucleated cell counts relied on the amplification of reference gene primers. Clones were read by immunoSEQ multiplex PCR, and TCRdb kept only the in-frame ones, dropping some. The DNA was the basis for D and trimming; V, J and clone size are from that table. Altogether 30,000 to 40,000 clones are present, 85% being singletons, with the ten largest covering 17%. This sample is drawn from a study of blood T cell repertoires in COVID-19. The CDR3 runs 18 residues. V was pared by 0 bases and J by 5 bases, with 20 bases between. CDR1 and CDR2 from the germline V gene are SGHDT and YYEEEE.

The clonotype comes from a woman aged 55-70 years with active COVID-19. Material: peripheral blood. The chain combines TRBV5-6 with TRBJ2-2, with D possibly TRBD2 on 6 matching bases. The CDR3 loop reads CASSLAGGILDATGELFF. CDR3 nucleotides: TGTGCCAGCAGCTTGGCCGGAGGGATCCTTGACGCAACCGGGGAGCTGTTTTTT. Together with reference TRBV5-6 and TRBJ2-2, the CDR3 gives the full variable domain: DAGVTQSPTHLIKTRGQQVTLRCSPKSGHDTVSWYQQALGQGPQFIFQYYEEEERQRGNFPDRFSGHQFPNYSSELNVNALLLGDSALYLCASSLAGGILDATGELFFGEGSRLTVL.